Below, 11 T cell receptor beta chains from the same sample are listed, as sequenced in a study of HIV-infected patients and healthy controls. Roughly three months, about 14 weeks, into antiretroviral therapy, follow-up blood was collected. No cell fractionation was done, so the repertoire covers all unsorted peripheral blood T cells. Alpha and beta constant-region primers primed reverse transcription of around 500 ng RNA. Alpha and beta chain libraries were made separately by chain-specific third strand synthesis with multiplexing indices. Using its own MiXCR run on the 5' RACE reads, TCRdb lists one record per CDR3 protein. The repertoire has some 20,000 distinct CDR3 sequences, about 9% of them found once; the top ten carry about 20%. The specimen was blood, collected during antiretroviral therapy. The receptors were gathered from an adult with HIV infection.

This clonotype has at least ten counts. V gene TRBV28 combines with J gene TRBJ1-2, with D uncertain. Germline V gene sequence: CDR1 MDHEN, CDR2 SYDVKM. The V and J ends lost 4 bases and 4 bases respectively, with 10 bases between them. There are 13 residues in the CDR3. CDR3 loop: CASSSQMVYGYTF. In DNA form, the CDR3 reads TGTGCCAGCAGTTCCCAAATGGTCTATGGCTACACCTTC.

This clonotype came up many times. The chain links TRBV4-1 to TRBJ2-7; D gene ambiguous. There are 13 residues in the CDR3. Germline-derived CDR1 and CDR2 are MGHRA and YSYEKL. Trimming took 4 bases from V and 6 from J, leaving 13 bases between them. The CDR3 sequence is CASSPLPGAEQYF. The CDR3 DNA sequence: TGCGCCAGCAGCCCCCTTCCGGGTGCCGAGCAGTACTTC.

This clonotype came up many times. V gene TRBV2 combines with J gene TRBJ1-2; tentatively, D is TRBD1 (6 bases). Trimming cost V 5 bases and J 0 bases, with 13 bases left between them. This CDR3 is 15 amino acids long. Per the germline V gene, CDR1 is SNHLY and CDR2 is FYNNEI. The CDR3 bases are TGTGCCAGCAGTCCCAGGCAGGGGACTAACTATGGCTACACCTTC. Protein sequence: CASSPRQGTNYGYTF.

This clonotype was found many times. This rearrangement joins TRBV27 to TRBJ2-7, with D tentatively TRBD1 (5 bases). The CDR3 totals 13 residues. Germline CDR1 MNHEY, CDR2 SMNVEV (reference sequence). The V end lost 3 bases, the J end lost 5 bases, and 11 bases lay between the germline ends. As DNA, the CDR3 is TGTGCCAGCAGTTTGGGGCCCATAGACGAGCAGTACTTC. Its translation is CASSLGPIDEQYF.

For this clonotype: The junction departs from the called germline gene at one end, perhaps through a read error. This CDR3 reads CARSQLSYGELFF. The CDR3, as DNA: TGTGCCAGGAGCCAGTTATCCTACGGGGAGCTGTTTTTT. V and J are TRBV3-1 and TRBJ2-2; D not resolved. The CDR3 is 13 residues long. Germline assignment: CDR1 LGHDT and CDR2 YNNKEL (reference sequence). Looking up the rest from reference TRBV3-1 and TRBJ2-2 gives the full variable domain: DTAVSQTPKYLVTQMGNDKSIKCEQNLGHDTMYWYKQDSKKFLKIMFSYNNKELIINETVPNRFSPKSPDKAHLNLHINSLELGDSAVYFCARSQLSYGELFFGEGSRLTVL.

This clonotype was counted ten times or more. V usage is TRBV12-3 or TRBV12-4 and J usage is TRBJ1-5; D is uncertain. CDR3 length: 14 residues. Between the trimmed V and J ends, which lost 4 bases and 2 bases, there was a span of 9 bases. CDR3 loop: CASSSDGGNQPQHF. The CDR3 DNA reads TGTGCCAGCAGTTCGGACGGAGGCAATCAGCCCCAGCATTTT.

This clonotype was recorded at least ten times. The V call is TRBV2, the J call TRBJ1-1; possibly TRBD1 for D (5 bases). V shed 3 bases and J shed 0 bases, with 8 bases lying between them. The CDR3 is made up of 14 amino acids. Per germline, CDR1 SNHLY and CDR2 FYNNEI. Here the CDR3 DNA reads TGTGCCAGCAGTGACGGGGCATTGAACACTGAAGCTTTCTTT. Translation: CASSDGALNTEAFF.

This clonotype was found many times. The chain employs TRBV2 and TRBJ1-2, with unresolved D. The V end was cut by 6 bases, the J end by 5 bases, with 10 bases between. Germline CDR1 SNHLY, CDR2 FYNNEI. The CDR3 has 12 residues. The CDR3 coding sequence is TGTGCCAGCAGGAGGGTACGGTATGGCTACACCTTC. Its translation: CASRRVRYGYTF. Together with reference TRBV2 and TRBJ1-2, the CDR3 gives the full variable domain: EPEVTQTPSHQVTQMGQEVILRCVPISNHLYFYWYRQILGQKVEFLVSFYNNEISEKSEIFDDQFSVERPDGSNFTLKIRSTKLEDSAMYFCASRRVRYGYTFGSGTRLTVV.

This clonotype appeared many times. The genes are TRBV11-2 and TRBJ2-5, with D possibly TRBD1 on 6 matching bases. The V gene's germline CDR1 is SGHAT and CDR2 FQNNGV. V was pared by 5 bases and J by 2 bases, with 12 bases between. The CDR3 is 14 residues long. The CDR3 coding sequence is TGTGCCAGCAGCGAAGACAGGTCGCAAGAGACCCAGTACTTC. Amino acids: CASSEDRSQETQYF.

This clonotype showed up many times. The chain uses TRBV29-1 and TRBJ2-1, with 13 nucleotides matching TRBD2. The CDR3 loop spans 13 amino acids. V lost 4 bases and J lost 6; bases outside the gene matches: 0. Germline V CDR1 and CDR2: SQVTM, ANQGSEA. The chain's CDR3 is CSVGLAGGNEQFF. CDR3 nucleotides: TGCAGCGTTGGACTAGCGGGAGGCAATGAGCAGTTCTTC.

This clonotype was seen repeatedly, ten times or more. The V and J genes are TRBV20-1 and TRBJ1-1; D is unclear. Trimming removed 4 bases from V and 0 bases from J, with 6 bases in between. From germline, CDR1 is DFQATT and CDR2 SNEGSKA (reference sequence). The length of the CDR3 is 12 residues. DNA for the CDR3: TGCAGTGCTATTGGATTGAACACTGAAGCTTTCTTT. It codes for CSAIGLNTEAFF.